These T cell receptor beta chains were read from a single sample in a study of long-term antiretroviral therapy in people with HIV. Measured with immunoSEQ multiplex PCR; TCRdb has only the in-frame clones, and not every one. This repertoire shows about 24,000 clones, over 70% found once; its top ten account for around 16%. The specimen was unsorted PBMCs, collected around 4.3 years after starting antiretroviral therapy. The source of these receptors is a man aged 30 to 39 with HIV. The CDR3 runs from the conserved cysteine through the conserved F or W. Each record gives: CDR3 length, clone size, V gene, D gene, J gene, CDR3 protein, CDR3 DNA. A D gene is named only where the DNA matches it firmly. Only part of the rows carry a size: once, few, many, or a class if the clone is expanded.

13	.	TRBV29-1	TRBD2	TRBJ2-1	CSVERGEYNEQFF	TGCAGCGTTGAACGGGGGGAGTACAATGAGCAGTTCTTC
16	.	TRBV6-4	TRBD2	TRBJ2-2	CASSELAGPNTGELFF	TGTGCCAGCAGTGAATTAGCGGGCCCCAACACCGGGGAGCTGTTTTTT
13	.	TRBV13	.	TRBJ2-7	CASVERERYEQYF	TGTGCCAGCGTAGAGAGGGAGCGATACGAGCAGTACTTC
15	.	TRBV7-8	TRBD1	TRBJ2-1	CASSLVDRGGTEQFF	TGTGCCAGCAGCTTGGTAGACAGGGGGGGGACAGAGCAGTTCTTC
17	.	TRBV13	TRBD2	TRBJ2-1	CASSPNPGLAGYNEQFF	TGTGCCAGCAGTCCAAATCCGGGACTAGCGGGGTACAATGAGCAGTTCTTC
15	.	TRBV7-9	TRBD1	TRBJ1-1	CASSQRDRLYTEAFF	TGTGCCAGCAGCCAACGGGACAGGTTGTACACTGAAGCTTTCTTT
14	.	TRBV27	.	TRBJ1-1	CASRPGRRNTEAFF	TGTGCCAGCAGACCGGGACGTAGGAACACTGAAGCTTTCTTT
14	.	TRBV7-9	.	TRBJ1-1	CASSSDREVTEAFF	TGTGCCAGCAGCTCTGACCGGGAGGTCACTGAAGCTTTCTTT
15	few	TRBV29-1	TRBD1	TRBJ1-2	CSVAPTGQRGRGYTF	TGCAGCGTTGCCCCAACGGGACAGAGGGGGCGAGGCTACACCTTC
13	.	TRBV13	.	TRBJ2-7	CASSLGQTYEQYF	TGTGCCAGCAGCTTAGGACAGACCTACGAGCAGTACTTC
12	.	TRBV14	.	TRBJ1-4	CASSQVGEKLFF	TGTGCCAGCAGCCAAGTTGGCGAAAAACTGTTTTTT
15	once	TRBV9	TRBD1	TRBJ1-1	CASSDGGQGNTEAFF	TGTGCCAGCAGCGACGGGGGACAGGGGAACACTGAAGCTTTCTTT
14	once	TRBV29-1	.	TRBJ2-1	CSVEHELRSDEQFF	TGCAGCGTTGAACACGAACTCCGGAGCGATGAGCAGTTCTTC
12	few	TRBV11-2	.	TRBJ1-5	CASSTGEQPQHF	TGTGCCAGCAGCACTGGGGAACAGCCCCAGCATTTT
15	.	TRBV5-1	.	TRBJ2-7	CASSPGLGISYEQYF	TGCGCCAGCAGCCCGGGACTGGGGATCTCCTACGAGCAGTACTTC
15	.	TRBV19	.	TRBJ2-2	CASSTSAANTGELFF	TGTGCCAGTAGTACCTCAGCTGCGAACACCGGGGAGCTGTTTTTT
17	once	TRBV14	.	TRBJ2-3	CASSLSNLDVSTDTQYF	TGTGCCAGCAGCCTCTCGAACCTCGACGTCAGCACAGATACGCAGTATTTT
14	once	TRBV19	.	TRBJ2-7	CASSIAGGDYEQYF	TGTGCCAGTAGTATAGCGGGGGGCGATTACGAGCAGTACTTC
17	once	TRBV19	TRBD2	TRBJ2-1	CASSARNSGGSYNEQFF	TGTGCCAGTAGTGCCCGTAACAGCGGGGGCTCCTACAATGAGCAGTTCTTC
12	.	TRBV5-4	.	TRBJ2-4	CASSLGGGGPYF	TGTGCCAGCAGCTTGGGGGGCGGGGGCCCATACTTC
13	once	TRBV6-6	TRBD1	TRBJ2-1	CAIDRTGYNEQFF	TGTGCCATAGATCGGACAGGTTACAATGAGCAGTTCTTC
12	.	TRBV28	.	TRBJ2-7	CASRSVGDEQYF	TGTGCCAGCAGGTCCGTAGGCGATGAGCAGTACTTC
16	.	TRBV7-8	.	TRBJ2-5	CASSLLSVGASETQYF	TGTGCCAGCAGCTTGCTGTCCGTGGGGGCATCAGAGACCCAGTACTTC
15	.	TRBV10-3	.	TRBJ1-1	CAISESGGPYTEAFF	TGTGCCATCAGTGAGTCCGGAGGCCCCTACACTGAAGCTTTCTTT
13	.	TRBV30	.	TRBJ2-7	CAWSVFRAPEQYF	TGTGCCTGGAGCGTGTTCAGGGCACCCGAGCAGTACTTC
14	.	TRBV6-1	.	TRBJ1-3	CASSEYNSGNTIYF	TGTGCCAGCAGTGAATACAACTCTGGAAACACCATATATTTT
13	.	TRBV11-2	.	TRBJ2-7	CASSLERAQRQYF	TGTGCCAGCAGCTTAGAAAGGGCCCAAAGGCAGTACTTC
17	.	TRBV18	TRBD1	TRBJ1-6	CASSPPPRTGSHSPLHF	TGTGCCAGCTCACCACCACCCCGGACAGGGTCGCATTCACCCCTCCACTTT
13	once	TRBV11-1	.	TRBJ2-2	CASSQRNTGELFF	TGTGCCAGCAGCCAGAGAAACACCGGGGAGCTGTTTTTT
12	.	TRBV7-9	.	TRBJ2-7	CASSSTEYEQYF	TGTGCCAGCAGCTCAACCGAGTACGAGCAGTACTTC
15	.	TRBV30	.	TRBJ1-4	CAWAGTPRWDEKLFF	TGTGCCTGGGCTGGGACACCGAGGTGGGATGAAAAACTGTTTTTT
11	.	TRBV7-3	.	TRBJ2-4	CASSLNVIQYF	TGTGCCAGCAGCTTAAACGTCATTCAGTACTTC
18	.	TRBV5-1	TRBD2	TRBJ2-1	CASSVLGTSGSSYNEQFF	TGCGCCAGCAGCGTACTAGGGACTAGCGGAAGCTCCTACAATGAGCAGTTCTTC
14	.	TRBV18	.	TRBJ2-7	CASSPGASSYEQYF	TGTGCCAGCTCACCAGGGGCAAGCTCCTACGAGCAGTACTTC
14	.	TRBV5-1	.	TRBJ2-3	CASSDNLSTDTQYF	TGCGCCAGCAGCGACAATCTTAGCACAGATACGCAGTATTTT
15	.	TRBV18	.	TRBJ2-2	CASSPQDLNTGELFF	TGTGCCAGCTCACCACAGGACCTGAACACCGGGGAGCTGTTTTTT
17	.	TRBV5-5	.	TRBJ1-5	CASSLPAAGNSNQPQHF	TGTGCCAGCAGCTTGCCCGCCGCGGGTAATAGCAATCAGCCCCAGCATTTT
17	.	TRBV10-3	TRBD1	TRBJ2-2	CAISADRGQGGTGELFF	TGTGCCATCAGTGCCGACCGGGGACAGGGAGGAACCGGGGAGCTGTTTTTT
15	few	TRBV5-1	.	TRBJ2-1	CASSLWDNNYNEQFF	TGCGCCAGCAGCTTGTGGGACAACAATTACAATGAGCAGTTCTTC
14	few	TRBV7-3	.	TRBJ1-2	CASSPNREVYGYTF	TGTGCCAGCAGCCCGAACAGGGAGGTCTATGGCTACACCTTC
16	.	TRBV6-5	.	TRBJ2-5	CASSYSQGAVQETQYF	TGTGCCAGCAGTTACTCCCAGGGTGCGGTCCAAGAGACCCAGTACTTC
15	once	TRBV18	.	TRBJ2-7	CASSPGQGGSYEQYF	TGTGCCAGCTCGCCGGGCCAGGGGGGCTCCTACGAGCAGTACTTC
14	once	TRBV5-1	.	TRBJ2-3	CASSTGDSTDTQYF	TGCGCCAGCAGCACCGGGGATAGCACAGATACGCAGTATTTT
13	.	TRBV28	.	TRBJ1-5	CASSLGQFQPQHF	TGTGCCAGCAGTCTCGGACAGTTTCAGCCCCAGCATTTT
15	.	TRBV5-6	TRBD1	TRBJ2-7	CASSLVVQGAYEQYF	TGTGCCAGCAGCTTGGTGGTACAGGGGGCGTACGAGCAGTACTTC
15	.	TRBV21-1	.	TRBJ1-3	CASSKPVESGNTIYF	TGTGCCAGCAGCAAACCCGTGGAATCTGGAAACACCATATATTTT
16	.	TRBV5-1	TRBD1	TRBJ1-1	CASSLAPTGVNTEAFF	TGCGCCAGCAGCTTGGCACCAACAGGGGTGAACACTGAAGCTTTCTTT
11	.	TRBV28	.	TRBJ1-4	CATSSHEKLFF	TGTGCCACTTCATCTCATGAAAAACTGTTTTTT
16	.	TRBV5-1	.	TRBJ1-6	CASSRASTGYNSPLHF	TGCGCCAGCAGCCGTGCCTCTACAGGGTATAATTCACCCCTCCACTTT
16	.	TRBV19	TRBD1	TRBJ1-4	CASSHPGGETNEKLFF	TGTGCCAGTAGCCATCCAGGGGGCGAAACTAATGAAAAACTGTTTTTT
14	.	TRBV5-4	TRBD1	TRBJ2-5	CASKAGGHQETQYF	TGTGCCAGCAAAGCAGGGGGCCACCAAGAGACCCAGTACTTC
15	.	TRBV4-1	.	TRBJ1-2	CASSLDGRKFYGYTF	TGCGCCAGCAGCCTCGACGGAAGGAAGTTCTATGGCTACACCTTC
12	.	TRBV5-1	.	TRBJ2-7	CASSSHYYEQYF	TGCGCCAGCAGCTCGCACTATTACGAGCAGTACTTC
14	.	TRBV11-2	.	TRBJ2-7	CASSLVRASYEQYF	TGTGCCAGCAGCTTAGTTAGGGCAAGCTACGAGCAGTACTTC
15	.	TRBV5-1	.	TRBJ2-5	CASSLASSGMETQYF	TGCGCCAGCAGCTTGGCCTCTTCAGGGATGGAGACCCAGTACTTC